The present T cell receptor (beta chain) was sequenced within a study of vaccination and CD4 T cells after COVID-19. The overall study: Median time from COVID diagnosis to post-COVID sampling was over 95 days (35 to 161). Every culture used as a control got a CEFX pool, an HIV-1 Nef pool, or no peptide.

The treatment denotes: roughly nine-day PBMC culture with coronavirus spike peptide pools or control peptides (ViraFEST assay). First, ViraFEST expanded antigen-specific T cells with peptide pools, and next it sequenced the TCRs. V lost 7 bases and J 1 base, leaving 20 bases between the germline ends. The germline V gene has CDR1 LNHDA and CDR2 SQIVND (reference sequence). CDR3 length equals 17 residues. Cultured CD4+ T-cell DNA underwent Oncomine TCR Beta short-read sequencing. TCRdb analysed the PCR reads with MiXCR anew, one entry per CDR3 protein. The table lists fewer than 5,000 distinct CDR3 sequences, roughly a fifth of them singletons, with about a fifth in the top ten. In its sample, this clonotype is large. What it binds is unknown.

The origin of this receptor is a human donor who had recovered from COVID-19. Source material: CD4+ T cells from blood, cultured in vitro. The gene calls are TRBV19 and TRBJ1-5; D gene unclear. Here the CDR3 reads CASTLGVYASSNQPQHF. The CDR3 coding sequence is TGTGCCAGTACCCTTGGGGTTTACGCTTCAAGCAATCAGCCCCAGCATTTT.